The present T cell receptor beta chain was sequenced within a study of T cell changes during pregnancy in multiple sclerosis (dated by TCRdb to about 2019). Context from the whole study: In women with multiple sclerosis, the researchers looked at how the T cell repertoire shifted as pregnancy progressed.

The library relied on the immunoSEQ multiplex PCR assay. Entries here come from immuneACCESS through TCRdb and include only in-frame sequences with V and J called. Some clones fail to appear in such tables; in the studies checked, an unresolved V gene covers under half of the shortfall, and the cause of the remainder is unknown. In this sample the table shows 45,000 or so clones, about 88% of which occur a single time. The biggest ten clones account for approximately 1.2% of the sample. The CDR3 numbers 14 residues from cysteine through phenylalanine. Only the CDR3 portion is preserved as DNA: 42 bases, with reading frame beginning at the first base. CDR1 and CDR2, looked up from the germline V gene, are SGHRS and YFSETQ. Clipping removes 3 bases from V and 1 base from J, with 3 as the unmatched junction base count. About this clone: Its antigen specificity is not known. Per-nucleotide qualities are absent, and no much larger clonotype sits a single base away.

Sequencing used CD4+ T cells from peripheral blood mononuclear cells, obtained after pregnancy. This receptor was identified in a female donor with multiple sclerosis, enrolled in a pregnancy study. The V and J genes are TRBV5-1 and TRBJ1-1, with TRBD1 identical over 7 junction bases. The sequenced DNA: TGCGCCAGCAGCTCGGGACAGACGAACACTGAAGCTTTCTTT. This yields the protein CASSSGQTNTEAFF.